The present T cell receptor beta chain was sequenced within a study of T-cell memory formation after mild COVID-19. The study, taken as a whole, reports: A balance of CD4 and CD8 characterized clones contracting day 15 to 85, whereas later expanders leaned CD4+.

TCRdb reprocessed the 5' RACE reads with MiXCR, giving one entry per CDR3 protein. The sample contains about 540,000 distinct CDR3 sequences, around 21% of which appear only once. V was trimmed by 0 bases and J by 3 bases, leaving 2 bases between them. The CDR3 has 12 amino acids. CDR1 is SGHVS and CDR2 is FNYEAQ in the germline V gene. The table lists this clonotype with many counts. As yet, its antigen is unknown. The clonotype was recovered from an adult woman who had mild COVID-19 (a few samples of this study predate the infection). Cell type and time point are not known. This chain joins TRBV7-6 and TRBJ2-5; D is undetermined. Sequencing input: PBMCs or a T cell subset sorted from them (not recorded which). The CDR3 DNA reads TGTGCCAGCAGCTTAGCCGAAGAGACCCAGTACTTC. This gives the protein CASSLAEETQYF.